This entry is about one T cell receptor (beta chain). Its antigen is unknown. Other DNA sequences in this specimen translate into the identical CDR3. Germline CDR1 reads MNHEY; CDR2 reads SVGAGI. Deletions cut 2 bases from V and 2 bases from J, with 10 bases between. The CDR3 sequence is 15 residues long. Sample time point: week 11, during vaccination. Doses comprised 300 ug of mutant IDH1 20-mer peptide each, plus topical imiquimod. This sample is part of a study of a mutant IDH1 vaccine in newly diagnosed glioma. Whole-study context: In weeks 1, 3, 5, 7, 11, 15, 19 and 23, patients were immunized, eight times in all. Earlier therapy was either radiotherapy, temozolomide, or both, and most got both.

TCRdb keeps only in-frame clones here, not all; method: immunoSEQ multiplex PCR. There are under 55,000 clones in the sample; roughly 91% occur only once, and under 2.5% lies in the top ten. Material: PBMCs, obtained from a glioma patient whose treatment included an IDH1 peptide vaccine. This sequence originates from a man in his fifties with glioma. This chain uses TRBV6-5 with TRBJ1-5; D is perhaps TRBD1 (6 bases). The CDR3 sequence is CASSYRRGGNQPQHF. CDR3 in DNA: TGTGCCAGCAGTTACCGCAGGGGTGGCAATCAGCCCCAGCATTTT.